A few counts support the clone carrying this TCR beta chain. As yet, its antigen is unknown. The data stem from a study of cytomegalovirus exposure and HLA in healthy donors. At the level of the study: A preliminary data release comprised roughly 85 million unique TCRs obtained from HLA-typed donors. General study points: A classifier reportedly called cytomegalovirus status with high sensitivity and specificity.

The germline V gene encodes CDR1 MDHEN and CDR2 SYDVKM. The CDR3 has 15 residues. Trimming at V came to 8 bases and at J to 2 bases, leaving 10 bases not matched to a gene. With 60 Vbeta and 13 Jbeta primers, the PCR was carried out. As handled by the study authors: A later analysis tallied 80 million to 100 million unique TCR beta chains, around 10 million of them shared. Here immunoSEQ multiplex PCR was the method, and the copy in TCRdb shows in-frame clones only, minus some. V, J and clone size are taken as reported in that table, and D and trimming were inferred from the DNA itself. Seen here are about 160,000 clones, about 77% observed once, and the top ten hold 1.3%.

Sequenced input: PBMCs. This chain links TRBV28 with TRBJ2-7, with 9 positions matching TRBD2. The source of this sequence is a woman aged 50 to 65 in good health and CMV-seronegative. The CDR3 spells CASGSQAGGPYEQYF. DNA for the CDR3: TGTGCCAGCGGGTCCCAAGCGGGAGGCCCCTACGAGCAGTACTTC. Looking up the rest from reference TRBV28 and TRBJ2-7 gives the full variable domain: DVKVTQSSRYLVKRTGEKVFLECVQDMDHENMFWYRQDPGLGLRLIYFSYDVKMKEKGDIPEGYSVSREKKERFSLILESASTNQTSMYLCASGSQAGGPYEQYFGPGTRLTVT.